This T cell receptor (beta chain) appears in the sequencing data of a study of neurological immune-mediated disorders. Time point denoted: longitudinal time-point 1 (baseline). V gave up 0 bases and J gave up 3 bases, with 14 bases separating them. The CDR3 runs to 17 residues. In germline, CDR1 is SGHAT, CDR2 FQNNGV. There are many counts of this clonotype. In TCRdb, the 5' RACE reads were re-called with MiXCR into one record per CDR3 protein. The sample holds around 76,000 distinct CDR3 sequences; 10% are singletons and the top ten take 8.5% to 10%. The V call is TRBV11-2, the J call TRBJ2-2, with D maybe TRBD1 (6 bases). The material sequenced was PBMCs. The clonotype was recovered from a man younger than 45 in good health. Here the CDR3 DNA reads TGTGCCAGCAGCTTAGATCGCTGGGACAACTACACCGGGGAGCTGTTTTTT. Translated, it gives CASSLDRWDNYTGELFF.